This T cell receptor beta chain was observed in a study of cytomegalovirus exposure and HLA in healthy donors. Study-wide findings and caveats: When analyzed later, a missense DCLRE1C variant was found to be linked to TCR beta V- and J-gene trimming.

Amplification used 60 Vbeta primers and 13 Jbeta primers. Sequencing was performed with immunoSEQ multiplex PCR; in TCRdb, only in-frame clones are kept and a portion is missing. Of 100,000 to 120,000 clones listed, roughly 80% were seen once; the top ten hold about 6.6%. This clone came up a few times. The antigen remains undetermined. CDR3 length: 15 amino acids. With 5 bases removed from V and 3 bases from J, the gap between germline ends came to 16 bases. Germline-derived CDR1 and CDR2 are LNHDA and SQIVND (reference sequence). The sequenced sample consisted of PBMCs. This chain uses TRBV19 with TRBJ1-1, with D unclear. This receptor was taken from a man aged 30 to 39 in good health and CMV-seropositive. DNA of the CDR3: TGTGCCAGTAGTGCCCGGACTGGCTGGGACACTGAAGCTTTCTTT. This encodes CASSARTGWDTEAFF.